The text below deals with one T cell receptor (beta chain). What it binds is not known. The data originate from a study of blood T cells in healthy people across ages. Through a sample-barcoded 5' primer and a J-beta primer mix, a second PCR was run for roughly 6 to 12 cycles. Tags on each cDNA molecule came from a template-switch adaptor with 12 random nucleotides. TCRdb reprocessed the 5' RACE reads via MiXCR and lists one record per CDR3 protein. The table shows 700,000 or so distinct CDR3 sequences, with around a fifth occurring only once. Study-wide points: Samples with more naive T cells showed higher observed beta diversity.

Each donor supplied 7.5 to 10 milliliters of peripheral blood. The extraction recovered at least 5 micrograms of total RNA per sample. The CDR3 is 14 residues long. Per the germline V gene, CDR1 is SNHLY and CDR2 is FYNNEI. V was cut by 6 bases and J by 1 base, with 11 bases left in between. The sequencing input was blood. V usage is TRBV2 and J usage is TRBJ2-3; D remains unclear. The receptor comes from a man between 65 and 80 years old in good health. This CDR3 is CASRALQGTDTQYF. The CDR3 region has the DNA TGTGCCAGCAGGGCTCTCCAGGGCACAGATACGCAGTATTTT.